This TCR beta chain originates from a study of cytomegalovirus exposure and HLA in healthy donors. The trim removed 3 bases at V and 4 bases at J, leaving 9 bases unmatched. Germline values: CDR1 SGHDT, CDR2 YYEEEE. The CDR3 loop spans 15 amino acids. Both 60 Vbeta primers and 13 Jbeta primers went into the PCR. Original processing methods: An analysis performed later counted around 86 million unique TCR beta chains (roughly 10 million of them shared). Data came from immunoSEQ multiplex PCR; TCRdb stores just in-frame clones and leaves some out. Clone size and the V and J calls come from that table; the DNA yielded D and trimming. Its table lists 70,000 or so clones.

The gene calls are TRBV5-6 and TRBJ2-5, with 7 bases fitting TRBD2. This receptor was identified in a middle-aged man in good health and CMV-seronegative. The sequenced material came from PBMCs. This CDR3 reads CASSSSGTLGETQYF. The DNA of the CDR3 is TGTGCCAGCAGCTCAAGCGGGACCCTGGGAGAGACCCAGTACTTC.